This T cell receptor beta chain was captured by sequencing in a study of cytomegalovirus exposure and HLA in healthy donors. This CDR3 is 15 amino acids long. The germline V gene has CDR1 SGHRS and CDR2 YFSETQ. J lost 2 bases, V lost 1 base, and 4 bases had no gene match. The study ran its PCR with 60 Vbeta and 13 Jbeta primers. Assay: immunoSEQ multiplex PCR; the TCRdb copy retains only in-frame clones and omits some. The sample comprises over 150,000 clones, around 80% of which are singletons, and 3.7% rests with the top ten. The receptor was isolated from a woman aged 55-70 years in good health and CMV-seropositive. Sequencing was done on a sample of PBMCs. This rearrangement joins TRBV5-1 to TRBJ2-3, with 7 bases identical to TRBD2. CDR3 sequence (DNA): TGCGCCAGCAGCTTGCCTAGCGGAGACACAGATACGCAGTATTTT. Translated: CASSLPSGDTDTQYF.